The 3 T cell receptor beta chains below come from one sample, sequenced in a study of OX40 agonist ivuxolimab in advanced cancers. The table came from immunoSEQ multiplex PCR; TCRdb's copy has only in-frame clones and leaves some out. The data contain roughly 87,000 clones, roughly 88% of them singletons. Sequenced here: CD4+ or CD8+ T cells sorted from blood, sampled in a trial of the OX40 agonist ivuxolimab. Every receptor here comes from an adult with an advanced solid tumor such as melanoma, head and neck, liver or kidney cancer.

This chain links TRBV4-3 with TRBJ1-5; D uncertain. Germline CDR1 reads LGHNA; CDR2 reads YSLEER. V lost 0 bases, J lost 6 bases, and 6 bases lay in between. The CDR3 runs 13 residues. Written as DNA, the CDR3 is TGCGCCAGCAGCCAAGACGTCAGTCAGCCCCAGCATTTT. Translating gives CASSQDVSQPQHF.

V and J are TRBV28 and TRBJ1-5; D ambiguous. The germline V gene encodes CDR1 MDHEN and CDR2 SYDVKM. CDR3 length: 11 amino acids. Trimming pared 3 bases from V and 4 bases from J, leaving 1 base between. As DNA, the CDR3 is TGTGCCAGCAGTTTTAATCAGCCCCAGCATTTT. It translates to CASSFNQPQHF.

The rearrangement joins TRBV6-5 to TRBJ2-3; a weak D match, TRBD2 (5 bases). The CDR3 sequence is 14 residues long. Per germline, CDR1 MNHEY and CDR2 SVGAGI. V was clipped by 6 bases and J by 4 bases, with 14 bases between them. The CDR3 coding sequence is TGTGCCAGCAGGGCAACCCCCGGGGCAGATACGCAGTATTTT. Encoded protein: CASRATPGADTQYF.